This T cell receptor (beta chain) was documented in a study of T cell clusters in autoimmune cytopenias (dated by TCRdb to between 2017 and 2020). Regarding the complete study: Per sample, TRB sequencing gave a median depth of about 49,000 reads and a median of about 2,300 distinct TRB clonotypes. In autoimmune cytopenia patients, peripheral blood TRB and IGH repertoires were sequenced during active disease and over treatment follow-up, together with healthy, CLL and autoimmune hepatitis controls. The study was designed to test whether a disease-specific immune repertoire signature usable as a blood-based biomarker is carried by autoimmune cytopenia patients. The study at large found these results: Compared with active autoimmune hepatitis patients, healthy donors had almost three times as many exclusive TRB clusters, a finding consistent with an autoimmunity-wide signature. The T cell clusters were defined in silico only, and their functional role remained to be validated experimentally. In the comparison of secondary cytopenia with CLL, no cluster-lack signature showed up, apparently because the dominant lymphoma-associated repertoire masked the signature. The TRB repertoire shifts, including less even repertoires in secondary cytopenia and CLL, mostly reflected lymphoma bias and not autoimmunity. GLIPH results suggested that primary autoimmune cytopenia patients were missing physiological T cell clusters, with 51 clusters found only in healthy donors compared with more than 15 found only in patients.

For each sample, TRB amplification used approximately 260 ng of peripheral blood genomic DNA, equal to some 35,000 genome equivalents. Note on this clonotype: Its antigen target is currently unknown.

TRB rearrangements were amplified by multiplex PCR using a touch-down protocol with TRB-A and TRB-B primer pools mixed in one tube. Illumina adapters and sample indices were added to the amplicons through two consecutive PCR reactions using Phusion HS II polymerase. The amplicons were gel-purified using the NucleoSpin Gel and PCR Clean-up kit, after which quantification was performed by Qubit and quality was checked on an Agilent 2100 Bioanalyzer. Libraries were sequenced on an Illumina MiSeq using 600-cycle, single-indexed, paired-end runs. The published analysis was carried out like this. MiXCR version 2.1.12 with the default MiXCR reference library was used to align and assemble TRB reads. A clone was defined by each unique CDR3 nucleotide sequence, and analysis was restricted to productive sequences with at least two reads. Repertoire diversity was assessed with alpha-parameterized diversity profiles (alpha 0 to 5), including the Shannon (alpha 1) and Simpson (alpha 2) indices, which were computed with an R script. The tcR package was used to compute combinatorial TRB VJ usage, and cohorts were compared on this usage by principal component analysis with ade4. GLIPH clustering of TCRbeta CDR3s was carried out on cohort pairs matched by age and read depth, and cluster frequencies were compared by Wilcoxon test. With the reads reprocessed by TCRdb, a single entry stands for each CDR3 protein sequence and no DNA is reported. TCRdb's processing, not the authors' own work, is the source of the V and J calls. Per the sample table, the count is approximately 6,000 distinct CDR3 sequences. The leading ten clones occupy around 4.9% of the sample.

CDR1 and CDR2 are read off the germline V gene as KGHSH and LQKENI. The CDR3 contains 15 residues, cysteine and phenylalanine counted. No DNA sequence is on record. Sequencing was performed on peripheral blood. The receptor was derived from a human donor with an autoimmune cytopenia or autoimmune hepatitis (not recorded which). The V and J segments used are TRBV18 and TRBJ2-7. The CDR3 protein is CASSPTTGVSYEQYF.